This T cell receptor beta chain comes out of a study of T cells in Graves' hyperthyroidism and ophthalmopathy. Each 10 ml fresh peripheral blood draw supplied the PBMCs. The CDR3 regions of TCR beta were amplified from RNA transcripts. The TCR CDR3 was amplified in a first-round RT-PCR using the HTBI primer set. TCRdb re-analysed the multiplex PCR reads in MiXCR, keeping a single row per CDR3 protein. The top ten clones hold about 9.4% of a sample with some 760,000 distinct CDR3 sequences, 12% to 15% of them seen once. The V and J ends lost 6 bases and 7 bases respectively, with 16 bases between them. The CDR3 sequence is 14 residues long. Study-level points and caveats: Model-based prediction identified ophthalmopathy a median around seven months prior to its onset.

A remark on this clonotype: No antigen is known for it.

The TCR comes from a woman younger than 35 with Graves' hyperthyroidism. Sequenced: blood. The V gene is TRBV12-3 or TRBV12-4, the J gene TRBJ2-1, with D tentatively TRBD2 (5 bases). The CDR3 nucleotides are TGTGCCAGCAGGGGTGGAGGCCCAGTAAATGAGCAGTTCTTC. Translating gives CASRGGGPVNEQFF.